A selection of T cell receptor beta chains follows, all from one sample in a study of blood T cell repertoires in COVID-19. The assay was immunoSEQ multiplex PCR, and TCRdb's table has in-frame clones only and misses some. The sample lists some 45,000 clones, 70% to 90% occurring once. The sequenced sample consisted of peripheral blood. The receptors stem from an elderly woman with acute or convalescent COVID-19. Each CDR3 is given without its conserved first and last residue. Each record gives: J gene, V gene, clone size, CDR3 length, CDR3 protein. Where a row states a size, it is once, few, many or the class of an expanded clone; other rows omit it.

TRBJ2-3	TRBV15	NA	14	ATSRRAGGNTDTQY
TRBJ2-1	TRBV2	NA	12	ASSEQGQLNEQF
TRBJ2-1	TRBV2	NA	11	ASKRALLNEQF
TRBJ2-7	TRBV12-5	NA	13	ASGSGTGVSYEQY
TRBJ2-5	TRBV4-2	NA	14	ASSPSGGRTTETQY
TRBJ2-3	TRBV30	few	10	AWSKGLGAQY
TRBJ2-7	TRBV10-1	NA	15	ASSESVSPGGLREQY
TRBJ2-4	TRBV19	few	13	ASSPEDRRVNIQY
TRBJ2-6	TRBV10-3	NA	14	AISESQSSGANVLT
TRBJ2-3	TRBV7-9	NA	13	ASSLTGGYTDTQY
TRBJ2-7	TRBV5-5	few	9	ASTRGYEQY
TRBJ2-1	TRBV5-5	NA	14	ASSPDGDYSYNEQF
TRBJ2-7	TRBV3-1/TRBV3-2	NA	11	ASSRGQGMVQY
TRBJ2-1	TRBV7-9	once	12	ASSLSGRESEQF
TRBJ2-7	TRBV3-1/TRBV3-2	NA	14	ASSQGSIAGRYEQY
TRBJ1-2	TRBV7-2	NA	11	ASSLKGAVGYT
TRBJ2-2	TRBV7-2	NA	14	ASSLNQAGVTGELF
TRBJ2-7	TRBV7-2	NA	12	ASSSDYNTYEQY
TRBJ2-5	TRBV2	NA	13	ASSPAGQGMETQY
TRBJ2-2	TRBV19	NA	13	ASTTTGINTGELF
TRBJ2-5	TRBV9	NA	13	ASSRGTGGQETQY
TRBJ2-7	TRBV30	few	12	AWSVYRVSYEQY
TRBJ2-1	TRBV11-1	NA	13	ASSLAILSGDEQF
TRBJ2-7	TRBV20-1	NA	10	SASGSLYEQY
TRBJ2-7	TRBV3-1/TRBV3-2	NA	12	ASSLAGGAYEQY
TRBJ2-1	TRBV28	NA	12	ASSFRTIKNEQF
TRBJ2-7	TRBV7-2	NA	14	ASSLGAGGSKYEQY
TRBJ2-1	TRBV5-1	once	13	ASSLVGGSYNEQF
TRBJ2-7	TRBV6-5	NA	10	ASGTSSYEQY
TRBJ2-3	TRBV7-9	NA	12	ASSNRTSGYTQY
TRBJ2-1	TRBV5-1	NA	14	ASSLAGTSGYNEQF
TRBJ1-2	TRBV19	NA	16	ASRGFRSDDRAYYGYT
TRBJ1-5	TRBV6-1	NA	12	ASSETGSPQPQH
TRBJ2-2	TRBV5-1	NA	10	ASSLSSGELF
TRBJ2-5	TRBV7-9	NA	13	ASSLGLAGTETQY
TRBJ2-3	TRBV3-1/TRBV3-2	NA	13	ASSRPMGGLDTQY
TRBJ1-5	TRBV6-1	NA	13	ASSESGTGNQPQH
TRBJ1-5	TRBV18	NA	13	ASSTGDNSNQPQH
TRBJ2-1	TRBV7-9	NA	15	ASSIFKGGGIYNEQF
TRBJ1-1	TRBV29-1	NA	9	SVVFDTEAF
TRBJ2-1	TRBV6-5	NA	11	ASSLFERNEQF